This T cell receptor (beta chain) derives from a study of radiotherapy plus CTLA-4 blockade in lung cancer. Here immunoSEQ multiplex PCR was the method, and the copy in TCRdb shows in-frame clones only, minus some. This table has tens of thousands of clones, 76% appearing once. The V end was cut by 9 bases, the J end by 1 base, with 12 bases between. The CDR3 runs to 14 residues. In germline, CDR1 is MNHNY, CDR2 SVGAGI (reference sequence). Source: peripheral blood, taken from a patient treated with radiotherapy plus ipilimumab. The TCR sequence derives from a human donor with non-small cell lung cancer who had a complete response to radiotherapy plus ipilimumab. The chain employs TRBV6-6 and TRBJ2-2; D gene uncertain. This CDR3 reads CASSHRQNTGELFF. CDR3 DNA sequence: TGTGCCAGTTCTCACAGACAGAACACCGGGGAGCTGTTTTTT.